What follows are 10 T cell receptor beta chains derived from one specimen sequenced in a study of T cells in Graves' hyperthyroidism and ophthalmopathy. RNA transcripts gave rise to amplified TCR beta CDR3 regions. Initially, a first-round RT-PCR of the TCR CDR3 employed the HTBI primer set. TCRdb used MiXCR to reprocess the multiplex PCR reads, holding one entry per CDR3 protein. The repertoire holds around 300,000 distinct CDR3 sequences, with about an eighth as singletons. Sequenced input: blood. The receptors were gathered from a woman in her forties with Graves' ophthalmopathy.

This clonotype came up many times. The J gene is TRBJ2-1, the V gene TRBV3-1; D possibly uses TRBD1 or TRBD2 (5 bases each). Trimming stripped 5 bases from V and 4 bases from J, with 12 bases between. Germline loops: CDR1 LGHDT, CDR2 YNNKEL (reference sequence). The CDR3 is 14 residues long. The CDR3: CASSARDGYNEQFF. CDR3 DNA: TGTGCCAGCAGCGCCCGGGACGGGTACAATGAGCAGTTCTTC.

This clonotype was picked up many times. This sequence joins TRBV11-2 and TRBJ2-1, with 7 positions matching TRBD2. The germline V gene has CDR1 SGHAT and CDR2 FQNNGV. Trimming cost V 0 bases and J 1 base; bases outside gene matches: 3. CDR3 length equals 16 residues. The CDR3 loop is CASSLDWGGSYNEQFF. CDR3 nucleotides: TGTGCCAGCAGCTTAGATTGGGGGGGGTCCTACAATGAGCAGTTCTTC.

The chain has TRBV24-1 and TRBJ1-5, with D maybe TRBD1 (5 bases). The CDR3 extends over 16 amino acids. CDR1 KGHDR and CDR2 SFDVKD come from the germline V gene. V lost 0 bases and J 5 bases, leaving 13 bases between the germline ends. CDR3 loop: CATSDLDRGRYQPQHF. DNA of the CDR3: TGTGCCACCAGTGATTTGGACCGGGGGAGGTATCAGCCCCAGCATTTT.

The chain carries TRBV20-1 and TRBJ2-7, with D possibly TRBD1 on 5 matching bases. This CDR3 spans 13 amino acids. V was shortened by 2 bases and J by 4 bases, with 12 bases between the two germline ends. Germline V lookup: CDR1 DFQATT, CDR2 SNEGSKA (reference sequence). CDR3: CSARPREGYEQYF. The CDR3 region has the DNA TGCAGTGCTAGACCCAGGGAAGGATACGAGCAGTACTTC.

This clonotype was observed at least ten times. This sequence joins TRBV7-2 and TRBJ2-5; the D is unclear. With 5 bases removed from V and 1 base from J, the gap between germline ends came to 8 bases. The CDR3 is made up of 13 amino acids. The germline V gene has CDR1 SGHTA and CDR2 FQGNSA. The CDR3 loop is CASSRGPQETQYF. The CDR3 coding sequence is TGTGCCAGCAGCCGTGGCCCCCAAGAGACCCAGTACTTC.

Many counts were recorded for this clonotype. This rearrangement joins TRBV20-1 to TRBJ2-5; TRBD2 might be the D (5 bases). The CDR3 has 14 amino acids. Germline CDR1 is DFQATT and CDR2 is SNEGSKA (reference sequence). Trimming cost V 6 bases and J 7 bases, with 21 bases left between them. CDR3 loop: CSAEIPGAEGTQYF. The CDR3 bases are TGCAGTGCGGAGATTCCAGGCGCCGAGGGGACCCAGTACTTC.

This clonotype was counted ten times or more. This rearrangement joins TRBV11-2 to TRBJ2-1; 15 bases align to TRBD2. This CDR3 region has 17 residues. With 5 bases clipped from V and 2 bases from J, the junction kept 4 bases outside the gene matches. From germline, CDR1 is SGHAT and CDR2 FQNNGV. The CDR3 coding sequence is TGTGCCAGCAGCCCCGGGACTAGCGGGGGGCCCTACAATGAGCAGTTCTTC. Residues: CASSPGTSGGPYNEQFF.

This clonotype was seen at least ten times. V and J are TRBV3-1 and TRBJ2-5; 7 bases fit TRBD2. CDR1 LGHDT and CDR2 YNNKEL come from the germline V gene (reference sequence). CDR3 length equals 14 residues. V trimming: 4 bases; J trimming: 1 base; junction bases outside the gene matches: 3. The CDR3 sequence: CASSPGLRQETQYF. CDR3 sequence (DNA): TGTGCCAGCAGCCCGGGACTACGCCAAGAGACCCAGTACTTC.

At least ten counts were recorded for this clonotype. The chain couples TRBV6-1 to TRBJ2-2; 8 bases line up with TRBD2. Trimming removed 7 bases from V and 3 bases from J; junction bases left unmatched: 7. CDR3 size: 15 residues. CDR1 MNHNS and CDR2 SASEGT come from the germline V gene. The DNA for the CDR3 is TGTGCCAGCACCGTGACGGGGGGGGACACCGGGGAGCTGTTTTTT. Its protein is CASTVTGGDTGELFF.

The table lists this clonotype with a few counts. The rearrangement joins TRBV6-1 to TRBJ1-1; D not certain. Germline assignment: CDR1 MNHNS and CDR2 SASEGT. The CDR3 loop spans 14 amino acids. Trimming left V 5 bases short and J 1 base short, with 11 bases between. The CDR3 loop is CASSPKPANTEAFF. The CDR3 DNA is TGTGCCAGCAGTCCCAAACCGGCGAACACTGAAGCTTTCTTT.